Listed here are 8 T cell receptor beta chains from one sample, sequenced in a study of blood T cell repertoires in COVID-19 (dated by TCRdb to between 2020 and 2021). Library creation used the immunoSEQ multiplex PCR assay. This is the immuneACCESS table as TCRdb keeps it, with only in-frame sequences that have V and J called. A part of the clones is gone; compared with another copy, unresolved V genes explain less than half, and the rest is unexplained. The sample data list tens of thousands of clones, and roughly four fifths of these were observed just once. Around a quarter of the sample lies in the top ten. The sample comprised peripheral blood. The receptors shown here come from a human donor in a cohort sampled during active COVID-19.

The chain has TRBV6-5 and TRBJ1-2; 9 nucleotides align to TRBD1. This CDR3 has 13 residues. Per the germline V gene, CDR1 is MNHEY and CDR2 is SVGAGI. V lost 8 bases to trimming and J lost 5 bases; unmatched junction nucleotides: 6. DNA for the CDR3: TGTGCCAGCCTACAGGGGGCAGGATATGGCTACACCTTC. Encoded protein: CASLQGAGYGYTF.

The chain joins TRBV6-6 to TRBJ2-2; 9 positions agree with TRBD1. Germline CDR1 is MNHNY and CDR2 is SVGAGI (reference sequence). The CDR3 totals 15 residues. J gave up 6 bases and V 4 bases, and 6 bases lay outside the gene matches. CDR3 protein: CASSSGQGYSGELFF. CDR3 sequence (DNA): TGTGCCAGCAGTTCGGGACAGGGTTATTCCGGGGAGCTGTTTTTT.

This CDR3 reads CASSEGRGNYGYTF. In DNA form, the CDR3 reads TGTGCCAGCAGTGAAGGCAGGGGTAACTATGGCTACACCTTC. The genes are TRBV2 and TRBJ1-2; D is perhaps TRBD1 (6 bases). V dropped 1 base and J dropped 1 base, with 7 bases sitting between them. The CDR3 runs to 14 residues. Germline CDR1 is SNHLY and CDR2 is FYNNEI. The whole variable domain, remainder taken from reference TRBV2 and TRBJ1-2, is EPEVTQTPSHQVTQMGQEVILRCVPISNHLYFYWYRQILGQKVEFLVSFYNNEISEKSEIFDDQFSVERPDGSNFTLKIRSTKLEDSAMYFCASSEGRGNYGYTFGSGTRLTVV.

The genes are TRBV11-2 and TRBJ2-3; possible D gene TRBD2, 5 bases. The length of the CDR3 is 16 residues. The germline CDR1 and CDR2 sequences are SGHAT and FQNNGV. The V end was cut by 3 bases, the J end by 1 base, with 14 bases between. CDR3 sequence: CASSFDGLSGTDTQYF. CDR3 sequence (DNA): TGTGCCAGCAGCTTCGACGGACTCTCGGGCACAGATACGCAGTATTTT.

V and J are TRBV19 and TRBJ2-5; a weak D match, TRBD2 (6 bases). Germline V gives CDR1 LNHDA, CDR2 SQIVND (reference sequence). This CDR3 contains 14 residues. Trimming shortened V by 4 bases and J by 5 bases, and 14 bases separated the two germline ends. CDR3 DNA sequence: TGTGCCAGTAGTACGTCCGGGACTGCGGAGACCCAGTACTTC. This sequence encodes CASSTSGTAETQYF.

The J gene is TRBJ2-1, the V gene TRBV29-1, with 8 bases lining up with TRBD2. V gave up 4 bases and J gave up 4 bases; unmatched junction bases: 9. The CDR3 loop spans 15 amino acids. The germline V gene has CDR1 SQVTM and CDR2 ANQGSEA. The CDR3 loop reads CSVGGGGSLYNEQFF. The DNA for the CDR3 is TGCAGCGTTGGAGGCGGGGGGTCCCTATACAATGAGCAGTTCTTC.

This sequence joins TRBV7-2 and TRBJ1-5; possible D gene TRBD1, 6 bases. This CDR3 region has 16 residues. Trimming stripped 5 bases from V and 0 bases from J, with 14 bases between. Per the germline V gene, CDR1 is SGHTA and CDR2 is FQGNSA. The CDR3 spells CASSQDSSYSNQPQHF. CDR3 nucleotide sequence: TGTGCCAGCAGCCAGGACAGCTCATATAGCAATCAGCCCCAGCATTTT.

The rearrangement uses TRBV2 and TRBJ1-2, with D possibly TRBD1 on 5 matching bases. Germline V CDR1 and CDR2: SNHLY, FYNNEI. This CDR3 has 16 residues. The germline V and J ends were trimmed by 6 bases and 3 bases, with 20 bases remaining between them. The CDR3, as DNA: TGTGCCAGCAGCGGAAAAACCGGACATCAGTACTATGGCTACACCTTC. This sequence encodes CASSGKTGHQYYGYTF.